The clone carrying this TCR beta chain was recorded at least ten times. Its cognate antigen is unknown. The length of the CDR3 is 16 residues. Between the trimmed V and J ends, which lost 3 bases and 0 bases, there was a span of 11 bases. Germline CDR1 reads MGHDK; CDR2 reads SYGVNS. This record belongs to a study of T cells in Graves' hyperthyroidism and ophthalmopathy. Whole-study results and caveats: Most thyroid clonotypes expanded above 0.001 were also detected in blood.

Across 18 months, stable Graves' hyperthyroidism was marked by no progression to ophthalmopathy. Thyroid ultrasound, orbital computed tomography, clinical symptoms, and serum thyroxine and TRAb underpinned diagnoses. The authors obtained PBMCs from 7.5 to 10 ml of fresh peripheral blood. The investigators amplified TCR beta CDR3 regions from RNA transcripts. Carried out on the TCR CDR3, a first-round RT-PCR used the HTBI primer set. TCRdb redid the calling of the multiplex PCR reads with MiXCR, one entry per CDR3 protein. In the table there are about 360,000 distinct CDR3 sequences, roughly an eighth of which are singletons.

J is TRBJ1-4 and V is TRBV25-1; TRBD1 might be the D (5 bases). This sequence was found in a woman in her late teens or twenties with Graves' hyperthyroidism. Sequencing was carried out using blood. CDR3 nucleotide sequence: TGTGCCAGCAGTGACCAAGGGACTTCAACTAATGAAAAACTGTTTTTT. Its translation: CASSDQGTSTNEKLFF.